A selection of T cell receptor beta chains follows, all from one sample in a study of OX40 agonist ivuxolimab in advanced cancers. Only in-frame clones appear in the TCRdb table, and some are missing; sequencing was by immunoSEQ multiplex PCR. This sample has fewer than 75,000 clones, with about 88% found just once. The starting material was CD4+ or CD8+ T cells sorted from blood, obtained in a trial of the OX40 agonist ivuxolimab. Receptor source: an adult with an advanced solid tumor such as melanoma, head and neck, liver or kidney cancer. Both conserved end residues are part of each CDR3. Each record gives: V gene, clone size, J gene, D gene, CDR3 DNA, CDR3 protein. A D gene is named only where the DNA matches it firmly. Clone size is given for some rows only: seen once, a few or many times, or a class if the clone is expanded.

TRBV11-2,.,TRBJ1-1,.,TGTGCCAGCTCGTCTGGCGGCAGCACTGAAGCTTTCTTT,CASSSGGSTEAFF
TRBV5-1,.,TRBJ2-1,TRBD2,TGCGCCAGCGCAACCAATAGCGGGAGATGGAATGAGCAGTTCTTC,CASATNSGRWNEQFF
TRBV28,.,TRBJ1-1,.,TGTGCCAGCAGTTTTCGGGGGTGGGGTGAAGCTTTCTTT,CASSFRGWGEAFF
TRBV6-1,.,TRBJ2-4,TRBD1,TGTGCCAGCAGTGCGACCCCGACAGGGGGAAACATTCAGTACTTC,CASSATPTGGNIQYF
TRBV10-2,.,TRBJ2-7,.,TGCGCCAGCAGTGGATTGGACTCTAGCTCCTACGAGCAGTACTTC,CASSGLDSSSYEQYF
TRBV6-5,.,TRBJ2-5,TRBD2,TGTGCCAGCAGCCCCCTAGCGGTCCGCGAGACCCAGTACTTC,CASSPLAVRETQYF
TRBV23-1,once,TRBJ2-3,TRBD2,TGCGCCAGCAGTCTCCAACTAGCGGGGGACACAGATACGCAGTATTTT,CASSLQLAGDTDTQYF
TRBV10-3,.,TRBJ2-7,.,TGTGCCATCACGGACGGGAGCTCCTACGAGCAGTACTTC,CAITDGSSYEQYF
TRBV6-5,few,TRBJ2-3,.,TGTGCCAGCAGTTACTCGGGTAACAGGGTAGATACGCAGTATTTT,CASSYSGNRVDTQYF
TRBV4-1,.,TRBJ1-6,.,TGCGCCAGCAGCAAGGTTCGGGAGGATTCACCCCTCCACTTT,CASSKVREDSPLHF
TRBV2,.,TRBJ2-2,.,TGTGCCAGCAGACAGCGAACGAACACCGGGGAGCTGTTTTTT,CASRQRTNTGELFF
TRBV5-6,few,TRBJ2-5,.,TGTGCCAGCAGCAGGCGGTACGTAATCACCCAGTACTTC,CASSRRYVITQYF
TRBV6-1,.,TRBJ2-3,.,TGTGCCAGCAGTGAAATTGGGGATACGCAGTATTTT,CASSEIGDTQYF
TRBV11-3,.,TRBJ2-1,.,TGTGCCAGCAGCCCAGTCCGTGGTAATGAGCAGTTCTTC,CASSPVRGNEQFF
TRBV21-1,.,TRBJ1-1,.,TGTGCCAGCAGCAAAGATGGCAGCATAGCTGAAGCTTTCTTT,CASSKDGSIAEAFF
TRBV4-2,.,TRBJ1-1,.,TGTGCCAGCAGCCAAGACCCGGAGCGGGTGGGCACTGAAGCTTTCTTT,CASSQDPERVGTEAFF
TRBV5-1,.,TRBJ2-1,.,TGCGCCAGCAGCCCCTGGCCTGACAATGAGCAGTTCTTC,CASSPWPDNEQFF
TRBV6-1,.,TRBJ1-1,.,TGTGCCAGCAGTGAAGCACCACTGAACACTGAAGCTTTCTTT,CASSEAPLNTEAFF
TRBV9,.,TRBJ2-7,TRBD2,TGTGCCAGCAGCCCCCGAGCGGGAGGGCCCTACGAGCAGTACTTC,CASSPRAGGPYEQYF
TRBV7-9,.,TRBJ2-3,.,TGTGCCAGCAGCTTAGAGGTGCGGGATACGCAGTATTTT,CASSLEVRDTQYF
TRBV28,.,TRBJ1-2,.,TGTGCCAGCACCCTATGGGGGGGGATTAACTATGGCTACACCTTC,CASTLWGGINYGYTF
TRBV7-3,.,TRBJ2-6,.,TGTGCCAGCAGCCCCTCTGGGGCCAACGTCCTGACTTTC,CASSPSGANVLTF
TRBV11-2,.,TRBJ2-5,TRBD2,TGTGCCAGCAGCTTTAGCGGGAGAGGAGAGACCCAGTACTTC,CASSFSGRGETQYF
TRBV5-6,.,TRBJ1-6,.,TGTGCCAGCAGCTTGTGGGCTCATAATTCACCCCTCCACTTT,CASSLWAHNSPLHF
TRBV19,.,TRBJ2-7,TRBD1,TGTGCCAGTGGACAGGGACTTTCCTACGAGCAGTACTTC,CASGQGLSYEQYF
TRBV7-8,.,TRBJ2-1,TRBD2,TGTGCCAGCAGCTCCCGGACTAGCGGGAGTTCGAGTGAGCAGTTCTTC,CASSSRTSGSSSEQFF
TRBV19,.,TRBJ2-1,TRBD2,TGTGCCAGTAGTATAGGGCGGGGGAGTGAGCAGTTCTTC,CASSIGRGSEQFF
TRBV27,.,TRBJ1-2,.,TGTGCCAGCAGACCACAGGGTGCGTATGGCTACACCTTC,CASRPQGAYGYTF
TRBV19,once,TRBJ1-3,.,TGTGCCAGTTCCCGAGGGACCGGAAACACCATATATTTT,CASSRGTGNTIYF
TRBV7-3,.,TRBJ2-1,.,TGTGCCAGCAGCTTAGTTAATGCCAATGAGCAGTTCTTC,CASSLVNANEQFF
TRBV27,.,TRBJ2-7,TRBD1,TGTGCCAGCAGTCTGACAGGGACAGCTGCCTACGAGCAGTACTTC,CASSLTGTAAYEQYF
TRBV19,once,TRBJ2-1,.,TGTGCCAGTAGCGAGAAGGGGTTGAGGCAGTTCTTC,CASSEKGLRQFF